This T cell receptor (beta chain) was recorded in a study of shared clonotypes between healthy human individuals. Study overall: CD8 memory received one plate per donor, CD8 naive two, CD4 memory three and CD4 naive three. Study-level results: As a rule, naive subsets had a larger estimated richness than memory subsets. It was only blood that was sampled, and tissue repertoires likely differ. Relative to their counterparts shared across all four donors, non-shared clonotypes exhibited diminished generation probabilities.

The method was immunoSEQ multiplex PCR; TCRdb's version includes in-frame clones alone and lacks a portion of them. This table holds some 2.1 million clones, 93% found once. CD45RO-negative, CCR7-selected cells formed the naive CD8 fraction, which excluded terminally differentiated effector memory CD45RA+ cells. A remark on this clone: Its antigen is not identified.

The CDR3 spans 12 residues. The V and J ends lost 7 bases and 2 bases respectively, with 7 bases between them. Germline values: CDR1 MNHEY, CDR2 SVGAGI. The sequence came from a man aged 18 to 30 in good health. Some clones in this sample may be carry-over from other donors' samples. The specimen was naive CD8+ T cells from PBMCs. The rearrangement links TRBV6-5 to TRBJ2-3; D unresolved. The CDR3 loop is CASKANTDTQYF. CDR3 nucleotide sequence: TGTGCCAGCAAAGCGAACACAGATACGCAGTATTTT.